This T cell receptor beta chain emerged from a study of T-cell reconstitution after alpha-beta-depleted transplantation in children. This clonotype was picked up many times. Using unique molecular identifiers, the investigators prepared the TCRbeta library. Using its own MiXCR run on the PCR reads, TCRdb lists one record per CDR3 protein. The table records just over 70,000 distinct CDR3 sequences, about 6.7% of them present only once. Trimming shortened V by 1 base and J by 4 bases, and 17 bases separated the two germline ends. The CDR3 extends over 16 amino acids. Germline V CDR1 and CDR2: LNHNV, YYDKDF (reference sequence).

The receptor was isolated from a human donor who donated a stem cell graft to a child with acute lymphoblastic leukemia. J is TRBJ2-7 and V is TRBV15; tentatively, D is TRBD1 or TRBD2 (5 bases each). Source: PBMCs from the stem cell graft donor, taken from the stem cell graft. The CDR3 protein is CATSRGGRGRFYEQYF. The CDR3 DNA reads TGTGCCACCAGCAGAGGGGGGAGAGGGAGATTTTACGAGCAGTACTTC.